The 22 T cell receptor beta chains in this list originate from one sample, sequenced in a study of Ad26.COV2.S vaccination and SARS-CoV-2 variants. The table came from immunoSEQ multiplex PCR; TCRdb's copy has only in-frame clones and leaves some out. This sample carries 440,000 or so clones, around 91% of them seen once, and the ten largest clones take roughly 4.3%. As to treatment: some 20 received Ad26.COV2.S at low or high dose, single or two shots; five or six received placebo; per-sample allocation not given. Samples came from day 63 after the first vaccine or placebo injection. The material sequenced was peripheral blood, taken in a trial of Ad26.COV2.S vaccine versus placebo. The receptors were gathered from a person aged 18-60 years who received the Ad26.COV2.S COVID-19 vaccine or a placebo.

This clone has a single count. The chain links TRBV2 to TRBJ2-1; D remains ambiguous. This CDR3 spans 14 amino acids. Trimming removed 4 bases from V and 1 base from J, with 8 bases in between. Germline V lookup: CDR1 SNHLY, CDR2 FYNNEI. CDR3 sequence (DNA): TGTGCCAGCAGTGTCCTAGTGTCCTACAATGAGCAGTTCTTC. Translation: CASSVLVSYNEQFF.

The genes are TRBV7-8 and TRBJ1-4; D gene unclear. The CDR3 length is 15 residues. The V and J ends lost 2 bases and 6 bases respectively, with 13 bases between them. Germline CDR1 SGHVS, CDR2 FQNEAQ. Written as DNA, the CDR3 is TGTGCCAGCAGCTTAAGAGGGAATAGCGATGAAAAACTGTTTTTT. This translates into CASSLRGNSDEKLFF.

In this sample, this clone turned up once. The chain links TRBV6-2 or TRBV6-3 to TRBJ2-2, with 10 bases lining up with TRBD2. After removal of 4 bases from V and 1 base from J, the junction contained 12 bases not matched to a gene. The CDR3 has 19 amino acids. The germline V gene encodes CDR1 MNHEY and CDR2 SVGEGT. In DNA form, the CDR3 reads TGTGCCAGCAGTTCCCCCGTGGGAGGACTAGCGGAGAACACCGGGGAGCTGTTTTTT. Its protein is CASSSPVGGLAENTGELFF.

The V call is TRBV6-5, the J call TRBJ1-5; 11 bases are shared with TRBD1. J was trimmed by 2 bases and V by 4 bases; bases with no gene match: 4. Germline CDR1 and CDR2: MNHEY and SVGAGI. This CDR3 has 16 residues. Here the CDR3 reads CASSSRTGGGNQPQHF. The CDR3 coding sequence is TGTGCCAGCAGTTCCCGGACAGGGGGCGGCAATCAGCCCCAGCATTTT.

The genes are TRBV28 and TRBJ2-3, with 13 bases lining up with TRBD2. The junction had 8 bases not matched to a gene; V was cut back by 6 bases and J by 5 bases. The germline CDR1 and CDR2 sequences are MDHEN and SYDVKM. The CDR3 covers 16 residues. The CDR3 region is CASSPGTSGNRDTQYF. The CDR3 DNA sequence: TGTGCCAGCAGCCCGGGGACTAGCGGGAACCGAGATACGCAGTATTTT.

In this sample, this clone turned up a few times. The chain links TRBV28 to TRBJ2-2, with TRBD2 as a possible D gene (5 bases). With 8 bases removed from V and 9 bases from J, the gap between germline ends came to 16 bases. The CDR3 length is 13 residues. CDR1 MDHEN and CDR2 SYDVKM come from the germline V gene. CDR3 loop: CASSNLGDRELFF. The DNA of the CDR3 is TGTGCCAGCTCGAACCTCGGGGATCGGGAGCTGTTTTTT. The whole variable domain, remainder taken from reference TRBV28 and TRBJ2-2, is DVKVTQSSRYLVKRTGEKVFLECVQDMDHENMFWYRQDPGLGLRLIYFSYDVKMKEKGDIPEGYSVSREKKERFSLILESASTNQTSMYLCASSNLGDRELFFGEGSRLTVL.

The chain carries TRBV9 and TRBJ2-1; D may be TRBD1 (6 bases). The CDR3 is made up of 16 amino acids. Trimming left V 2 bases short and J 3 bases short, with 15 bases between. The germline V gene has CDR1 SGDLS and CDR2 YYNGEE. The CDR3 loop reads CASSVDQGTLYNEQFF. Here the CDR3 DNA reads TGTGCCAGCAGCGTCGATCAGGGGACCCTCTACAATGAGCAGTTCTTC.

The chain recombines TRBV30 with TRBJ1-3; D ambiguous. The CDR3 spans 11 residues. CDR1 is GTSNPN and CDR2 is SVGIG in the germline V gene (reference sequence). V shed 5 bases and J shed 6 bases, with 8 bases lying between them. CDR3 in amino acids: CAWAISNTIYF. CDR3 nucleotides: TGTGCCTGGGCCATTTCAAACACCATATATTTT.

The chain carries TRBV7-3 and TRBJ2-1; D is uncertain. This CDR3 region has 13 residues. Germline V CDR1 and CDR2: SGHTA, FQGTGA. V dropped 3 bases and J dropped 7 bases, with 10 bases sitting between them. CDR3: CASSFQSRNEQFF. The DNA of the CDR3 is TGTGCCAGCAGCTTCCAGAGCCGGAATGAGCAGTTCTTC.

This clone occurred once. The rearrangement joins TRBV7-6 to TRBJ2-7; the D gene is possibly TRBD1 (5 bases). With 1 base removed from V and 6 bases from J, the gap between germline ends came to 13 bases. This CDR3 comprises 14 residues. Germline V gene sequence: CDR1 SGHVS, CDR2 FNYEAQ. The CDR3 nucleotides are TGTGCCAGCAGCTTAGAGACAGTGACTCCCGAGCAGTACTTC. It translates to CASSLETVTPEQYF.

The rearrangement joins TRBV4-3 to TRBJ1-1, with unresolved D. V was cut by 0 bases and J by 1 base, with 9 bases left in between. The CDR3 has 15 residues. The germline gives CDR1 LGHNA, CDR2 YSLEER. CDR3 protein: CASSQDRRGNTEAFF. In nucleotides, the CDR3 is TGCGCCAGCAGCCAAGATCGAAGAGGGAACACTGAAGCTTTCTTT.

This clone was counted once. The chain uses TRBV28 and TRBJ2-7; the D is unclear. The germline gives CDR1 MDHEN, CDR2 SYDVKM. The length of the CDR3 is 15 residues. The V and J ends lost 3 bases and 0 bases respectively, with 12 bases between them. CDR3 sequence (DNA): TGTGCCAGCAGTTTTCCCGGCCAGGACTCCTACGAGCAGTACTTC. It yields the protein CASSFPGQDSYEQYF. The variable domain in full, completed from reference TRBV28 and TRBJ2-7, reads DVKVTQSSRYLVKRTGEKVFLECVQDMDHENMFWYRQDPGLGLRLIYFSYDVKMKEKGDIPEGYSVSREKKERFSLILESASTNQTSMYLCASSFPGQDSYEQYFGPGTRLTVT.

The chain has TRBV21-1 and TRBJ2-5; the table's D call, TRBD2, was not checked against the DNA. TRBV21-1 is marked as a pseudogene. This CDR3 has 16 amino acids. The CDR3 here is CASSKSGGSGAETQYF. CDR3 nucleotide sequence: TGTGCCAGCAGCAAATCGGGGGGTTCGGGGGCAGAGACCCAGTACTTC.

This chain connects TRBV4-2 to TRBJ1-6, with no clear D. The CDR3 is 15 residues long. Germline CDR1 LGHNA, CDR2 YNFKEQ. V was shortened by 4 bases and J by 8 bases, with 15 bases between the two germline ends. CDR3 loop: CASSLYREQDSPLHF. The CDR3 DNA reads as TGTGCCAGCAGCCTCTACCGGGAACAAGATTCACCCCTCCACTTT.

The genes are TRBV10-3 and TRBJ2-7, with TRBD1 matching 8 bases. Losses at the gene ends were 6 bases for V and 5 bases for J; bases not matched to a gene: 6. This CDR3 comprises 13 residues. Germline CDR1 reads ENHRY; CDR2 reads SYGVKD. CDR3 amino acids: CAIRSQGDHEQYF. The CDR3 DNA sequence: TGTGCCATCAGATCACAGGGGGACCACGAGCAGTACTTC.

The chain employs TRBV6-2 or TRBV6-3 and TRBJ2-3, with 13 bases lining up with TRBD2. The germline gives CDR1 MNHEY, CDR2 SVGEGT. The CDR3 is 17 amino acids. The J segment lost 2 bases and the V segment lost 5 bases, leaving 7 bases of the junction unmatched. CDR3 protein: CASSRHGLAGVTDTQYF. The CDR3 bases are TGTGCCAGCAGTAGACACGGACTAGCGGGGGTCACAGATACGCAGTATTTT.

The gene calls are TRBV10-1 and TRBJ1-5, with 9 bases fitting TRBD1. The CDR3 spans 13 residues. Germline V gives CDR1 WNHNN, CDR2 SYGVQD (reference sequence). J lost 7 bases, V lost 6 bases, and 4 bases had no gene match. CDR3 protein: CASRGTGNQPQHF. CDR3 bases: TGCGCCAGCAGGGGGACAGGGAACCAGCCCCAGCATTTT.

The chain links TRBV5-1 to TRBJ2-1, with 8 bases that match TRBD2. The length of the CDR3 is 17 residues. The trim removed 0 bases at V and 2 bases at J, leaving 7 bases unmatched. Germline V gene sequence: CDR1 SGHRS, CDR2 YFSETQ. The CDR3 nucleotides are TGCGCCAGCAGCTTGGAGCTGGCGGGAGGCCCCTACAATGAGCAGTTCTTC. It is translated as CASSLELAGGPYNEQFF.

The chain employs TRBV2 and TRBJ2-1; TRBD2 matches 7 bases. The CDR3 covers 13 residues. Germline-derived CDR1 and CDR2 are SNHLY and FYNNEI. The V segment lost 8 bases and the J segment 4 bases; nucleotides outside the gene matches: 5. The CDR3 bases are TGTGCCAGCGATATTAGCGGGTACAATGAGCAGTTCTTC. Protein sequence: CASDISGYNEQFF.

The rearrangement links TRBV28 to TRBJ2-3; D remains unclear. The germline V gene encodes CDR1 MDHEN and CDR2 SYDVKM. V was shortened by 3 bases and J by 2 bases, with 15 bases between the two germline ends. The CDR3 sequence is 16 residues long. CDR3 DNA: TGTGCCAGCAGTTTTGATTACCGAGGATTCACAGATACGCAGTATTTT. It codes for CASSFDYRGFTDTQYF.

V gene TRBV6-5 combines with J gene TRBJ2-3, with no clear D. Trimming took off 9 bases at V and 0 bases at J, with 16 bases between the two ends. Germline CDR1 reads MNHEY; CDR2 reads SVGAGI. The CDR3 length is 15 residues. The CDR3 DNA is TGTGCCAGAGGCCGGAAGGGCCCTAGCACAGATACGCAGTATTTT. This codes for CARGRKGPSTDTQYF.

This chain uses TRBV7-8 with TRBJ2-1, with TRBD1 matching over 7 bases. The junction had 12 bases not matched to a gene; V was cut back by 3 bases and J by 10 bases. The germline V gene has CDR1 SGHVS and CDR2 FQNEAQ. The CDR3 runs to 15 residues. The CDR3 coding sequence is TGTGCCAGCAGCTTCCGCCCGGTCCAGACAGGGGAGCAGTTCTTC. This encodes CASSFRPVQTGEQFF.